This T cell receptor (beta chain) was identified during a study of beta chain features in type 1 diabetes. Study context: Analysis included 100 million to 140 million sorted cells drawn from all samples.

cDNA synthesis used the whole RNA isolate, giving expressed TCRB sequences. Clones were read by immunoSEQ multiplex PCR, and TCRdb kept only the in-frame ones, dropping some. Of 250,000 to 300,000 clones in the sample, roughly an eighth were seen once. Details on this clone: Its antigen is not identified. The junction and the germline gene differ at one end; a read error may be behind it.

Germline CDR1 SQVTM, CDR2 ANQGSEA. CDR3 length equals 13 residues. General observations from the study: Among patients, naive, central memory and Treg TCRB repertoires appeared more similar than among healthy donors. Reads derived from cDNA could over-represent cells showing high TCR expression. Type 1 diabetes patients had moderately but significantly shorter TCRB CDR3s in all four CD4+ subsets.

There was one heparinised blood draw per donor, averaging approximately 120 mL. This TCR came from a man younger than 40 with type 1 diabetes. Material: naive CD4+ T cells from blood. This sequence joins TRBV29-1 and TRBJ2-5; D not certain. The CDR3 region is CSFEEQLKDTQYF. The CDR3 bases are TGCAGCTTTGAGGAGCAATTAAAAGATACCCAGTACTTC.